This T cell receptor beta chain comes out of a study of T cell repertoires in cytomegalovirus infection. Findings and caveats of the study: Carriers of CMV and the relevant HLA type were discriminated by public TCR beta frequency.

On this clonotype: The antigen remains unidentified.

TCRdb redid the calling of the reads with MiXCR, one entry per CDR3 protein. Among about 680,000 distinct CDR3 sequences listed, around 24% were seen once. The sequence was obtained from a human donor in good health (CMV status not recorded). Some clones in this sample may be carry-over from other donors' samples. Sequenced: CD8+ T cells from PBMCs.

As DNA, the CDR3 is TGTGCCAGCAGCGTAGAAGGCTTCAATGAGCAGTTCTTC. Its translation is CASSVEGFNEQFF. V is TRBV9 and J is TRBJ2-1; D not resolved. The germline V gene encodes CDR1 SGDLS and CDR2 YYNGEE. Trimming shortened V by 0 bases and J by 6 bases, and 7 bases separated the two germline ends. CDR3 length: 13 residues.